One and the same sample provided the 18 T cell receptor beta chains below, sequenced in a study of cytomegalovirus exposure and HLA in healthy donors. Vbeta (60) and Jbeta (13) primers were used in the PCR. The table came from immunoSEQ multiplex PCR; TCRdb's copy has only in-frame clones and leaves some out. The sample comprises about 130,000 clones, roughly 82% of which are singletons, and around 11% rests with the top ten. Sequencing was performed on PBMCs. These receptors were obtained from a male donor in good health and CMV-seropositive.

V gene TRBV7-8 combines with J gene TRBJ2-1; D is perhaps TRBD2 (5 bases). Germline CDR1 reads SGHVS; CDR2 reads FQNEAQ. Trimming pared 4 bases from V and 7 bases from J, leaving 8 bases between. This CDR3 comprises 12 residues. The CDR3 spells CASSSQRNEQFF. The CDR3, as DNA: TGTGCCAGCAGCTCCCAGCGGAATGAGCAGTTCTTC.

This chain connects TRBV9 to TRBJ2-3, with a possible D match to TRBD2 (6 bases). Trimming removed 4 bases at V and 5 bases at J, with 14 bases between. The CDR3 contains 14 residues. Germline V gives CDR1 SGDLS, CDR2 YYNGEE. The CDR3, as DNA: TGTGCCAGCAGCCCGGGGGACCTCAGAGATACGCAGTATTTT. This encodes CASSPGDLRDTQYF.

V is TRBV2 and J is TRBJ2-7, with 9 bases fitting TRBD1. J gave up 3 bases and V 8 bases, and 5 bases lay outside the gene matches. CDR1 is SNHLY and CDR2 is FYNNEI in the germline V gene. The CDR3 length is 13 residues. In nucleotides, the CDR3 is TGTGCCAGCTCTGGGACAGGGCACTACGAGCAGTACTTC. Its protein product is CASSGTGHYEQYF.

The rearrangement uses TRBV10-3 and TRBJ2-2; D may be TRBD2 (7 bases). The germline V gene encodes CDR1 ENHRY and CDR2 SYGVKD. Trimming took off 8 bases at V and 9 bases at J, with 16 bases between the two ends. The CDR3 has 13 amino acids. CDR3 nucleotide sequence: TGTGCCATCCTAGCCGAGCGGGACAGGGAGCTGTTTTTT. It yields the protein CAILAERDRELFF.

The V and J genes are TRBV30 and TRBJ2-5; 11 bases agree with TRBD2. The CDR3 consists of 16 residues. CDR1 is GTSNPN, CDR2 SVGIG, per germline (reference sequence). J gave up 5 bases and V 2 bases, and 10 bases lay outside the gene matches. CDR3: CAWSYLSGRALETQYF. CDR3 bases: TGTGCCTGGAGTTATCTTAGCGGGAGGGCCTTGGAGACCCAGTACTTC.

The table lists this clone with a few counts. The J gene is TRBJ1-2, the V gene TRBV6-6; 9 bases fit TRBD1. This CDR3 has 13 amino acids. In germline, CDR1 is MNHNY, CDR2 SVGAGI (reference sequence). Trimming took 5 bases from V and 6 from J; bases not matched to a gene: 4. The CDR3: CASSPRTGDGYTF. CDR3 bases: TGTGCCAGCAGTCCGCGGACAGGGGATGGCTACACCTTC.

This clone has just a few counts. CDR3 nucleotides: TGTGCCAGCGGACATCCTTATCGGGAGAAGAACACTGAAGCTTTCTTT. Translated: CASGHPYREKNTEAFF. The V call is TRBV7-9, the J call TRBJ1-1; possibly TRBD1 for D (5 bases). The CDR3 has 16 amino acids. Germline V lookup: CDR1 SEHNR, CDR2 FQNEAQ (reference sequence). V shed 8 bases and J shed 1 base, with 20 bases lying between them.

J is TRBJ2-7 and V is TRBV27; D possibly corresponds to TRBD1 (7 bases). Trimming cost V 5 bases and J 2 bases, with 13 bases left between them. Germline V gives CDR1 MNHEY, CDR2 SMNVEV (reference sequence). This CDR3 spans 14 amino acids. The CDR3 protein is CASSIRGVTYEQYF. For the CDR3, the DNA is TGTGCCAGCAGTATCAGGGGGGTGACCTACGAGCAGTACTTC.

Here the CDR3 reads CASSVHRSGGEMNTEAFF. CDR3 in DNA: TGTGCCAGCAGCGTACATAGAAGTGGGGGGGAGATGAACACTGAAGCTTTCTTT. The rearrangement links TRBV9 to TRBJ1-1; possibly TRBD1 for D (5 bases). The CDR3 loop spans 18 amino acids. Trimming stripped 1 base from V and 0 bases from J, with 19 bases between. Germline lookup yields CDR1 SGDLS and CDR2 YYNGEE.

V gene TRBV29-1 combines with J gene TRBJ2-2, with D hard to call. The germline V gene has CDR1 SQVTM and CDR2 ANQGSEA. V was shortened by 1 base and J by 6 bases, with 12 bases between the two germline ends. The CDR3 runs to 14 residues. The CDR3, as DNA: TGCAGCGTTGAAGTAGGTGCCGGAGCCGGGGAGCTGTTTTTT. Protein: CSVEVGAGAGELFF.

The rearrangement uses TRBV11-2 and TRBJ2-7, with a possible D match to TRBD1 (5 bases). Trimming pared 6 bases from V and 6 bases from J, leaving 18 bases between. Germline lookup yields CDR1 SGHAT and CDR2 FQNNGV. The CDR3 contains 14 residues. The CDR3 DNA follows: TGTGCCAGCAGTGGACAAAATAACCCCCTCGAGCAGTACTTC. Protein product: CASSGQNNPLEQYF. Full variable domain (missing parts from reference TRBV11-2 and TRBJ2-7): EAGVAQSPRYKIIEKRQSVAFWCNPISGHATLYWYQQILGQGPKLLIQFQNNGVVDDSQLPKDRFSAERLKGVDSTLKIQPAKLEDSAVYLCASSGQNNPLEQYFGPGTRLTVT.

J is TRBJ1-2 and V is TRBV9, with a weak D call TRBD1 (5 bases). V gave up 3 bases and J gave up 3 bases, with 12 bases separating them. CDR3 length: 14 amino acids. Germline-derived CDR1 and CDR2 are SGDLS and YYNGEE. CDR3 sequence reads: CASSAHEGDYGYTF. The CDR3 bases are TGTGCCAGCAGCGCCCACGAAGGGGACTATGGCTACACCTTC.

The chain combines TRBV29-1 with TRBJ2-7; maybe TRBD2 (6 bases). The CDR3 sequence is 13 residues long. The V gene's germline CDR1 is SQVTM and CDR2 ANQGSEA. Trimming pared 7 bases from V and 4 bases from J, leaving 17 bases between. In nucleotides, the CDR3 is TGCAGCGCCATGGCGCGGGGTGTGTACGAGCAGTACTTC. Translated: CSAMARGVYEQYF.

This chain joins TRBV19 and TRBJ1-2; TRBD1 matches at 9 bases. This CDR3 region has 14 residues. Germline V gives CDR1 LNHDA, CDR2 SQIVND (reference sequence). Trimming took 3 bases from V and 7 from J; bases not matched to a gene: 6. DNA of the CDR3: TGTGCCAGTAGTATCCGGACAGGGGCCCCTGGCTACACCTTC. Amino acid sequence: CASSIRTGAPGYTF.

The V call is TRBV5-6, the J call TRBJ2-1; 10 bases align to TRBD2. V shed 5 bases and J 8 bases; nucleotides not matched to a gene: 10. The CDR3 contains 15 residues. In germline, CDR1 is SGHDT, CDR2 YYEEEE. The CDR3 coding sequence is TGTGCCAGCAGTCTTCTACTAGCGGGGCTCCATGAGCAGTTCTTC. It translates to CASSLLLAGLHEQFF. The whole variable domain, filled in from reference TRBV5-6 and TRBJ2-1, reads DAGVTQSPTHLIKTRGQQVTLRCSPKSGHDTVSWYQQALGQGPQFIFQYYEEEERQRGNFPDRFSGHQFPNYSSELNVNALLLGDSALYLCASSLLLAGLHEQFFGPGTRLTVL.

This clone was seen only once. The CDR3, as DNA: TGTGCCTCATCAATTTCGACTAGCGGGAGGGACCCAAGCACAGATACGCAGTATTTT. It is translated as CASSISTSGRDPSTDTQYF. V and J are TRBV30 and TRBJ2-3; the match to TRBD2 covers 14 bases. Germline CDR1 GTSNPN, CDR2 SVGIG (reference sequence). The V and J ends lost 7 bases and 0 bases, in that order; junction bases with no gene match: 15. The CDR3 extends over 19 amino acids.

This chain links TRBV6-1 with TRBJ2-7, with 8 bases fitting TRBD1. This CDR3 is built from 15 residues. CDR1 MNHNS and CDR2 SASEGT come from the germline V gene. V was pared by 3 bases and J by 2 bases, with 6 bases of the junction left unmatched. The chain's CDR3 is CASSDLGQGTYEQYF. The CDR3 DNA reads as TGTGCCAGCAGTGATTTAGGACAGGGAACCTACGAGCAGTACTTC.

The V call is TRBV10-2, the J call TRBJ1-5, with D possibly TRBD1 on 5 matching bases. Germline V gene sequence: CDR1 WSHSY, CDR2 SAAADI. The CDR3 runs to 14 residues. V was clipped by 5 bases and J by 3 bases, with 11 bases between them. The CDR3 reads CASSSQGVNQPQHF. The CDR3 bases are TGCGCCAGCAGTTCCCAGGGCGTCAATCAGCCCCAGCATTTT.